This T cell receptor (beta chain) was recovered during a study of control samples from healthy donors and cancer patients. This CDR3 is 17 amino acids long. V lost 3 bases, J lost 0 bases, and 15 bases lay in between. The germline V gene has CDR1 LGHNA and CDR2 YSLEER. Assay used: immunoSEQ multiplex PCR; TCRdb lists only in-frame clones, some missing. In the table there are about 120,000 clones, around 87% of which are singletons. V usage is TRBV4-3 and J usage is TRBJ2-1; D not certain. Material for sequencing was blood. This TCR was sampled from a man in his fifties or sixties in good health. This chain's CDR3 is CASSQRTQRSSYNEQFF. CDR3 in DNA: TGCGCCAGCAGCCAGCGGACCCAACGGAGCTCCTACAATGAGCAGTTCTTC.